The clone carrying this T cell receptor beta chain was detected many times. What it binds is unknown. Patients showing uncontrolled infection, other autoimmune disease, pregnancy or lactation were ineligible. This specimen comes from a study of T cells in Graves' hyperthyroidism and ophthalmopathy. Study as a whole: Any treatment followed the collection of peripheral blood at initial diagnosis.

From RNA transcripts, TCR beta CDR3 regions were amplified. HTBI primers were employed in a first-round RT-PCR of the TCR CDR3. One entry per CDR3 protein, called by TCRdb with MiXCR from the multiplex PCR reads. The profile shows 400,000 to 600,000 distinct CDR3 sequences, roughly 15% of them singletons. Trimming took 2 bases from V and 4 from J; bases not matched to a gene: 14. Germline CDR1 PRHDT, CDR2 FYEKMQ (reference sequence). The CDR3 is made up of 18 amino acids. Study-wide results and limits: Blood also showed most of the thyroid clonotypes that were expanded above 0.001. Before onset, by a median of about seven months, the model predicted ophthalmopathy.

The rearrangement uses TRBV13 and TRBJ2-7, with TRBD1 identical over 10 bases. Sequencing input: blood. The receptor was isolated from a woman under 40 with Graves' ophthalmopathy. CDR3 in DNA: TGTGCCAGCAGCTTAAGCCCTTTCGAGACAGGGGGCGGTTACGAGCAGTACTTC. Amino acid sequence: CASSLSPFETGGGYEQYF.